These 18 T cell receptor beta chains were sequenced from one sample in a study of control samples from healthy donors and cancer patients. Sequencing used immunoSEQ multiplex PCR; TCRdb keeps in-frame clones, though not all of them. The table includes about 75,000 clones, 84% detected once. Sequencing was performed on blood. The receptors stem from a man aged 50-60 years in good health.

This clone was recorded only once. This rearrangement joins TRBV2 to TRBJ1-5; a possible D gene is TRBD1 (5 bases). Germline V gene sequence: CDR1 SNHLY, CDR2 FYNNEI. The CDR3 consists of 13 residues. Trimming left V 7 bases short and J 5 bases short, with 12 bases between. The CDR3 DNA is TGTGCCAGCACCCGTCTGGGGGATCAGCCCCAGCATTTT. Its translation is CASTRLGDQPQHF.

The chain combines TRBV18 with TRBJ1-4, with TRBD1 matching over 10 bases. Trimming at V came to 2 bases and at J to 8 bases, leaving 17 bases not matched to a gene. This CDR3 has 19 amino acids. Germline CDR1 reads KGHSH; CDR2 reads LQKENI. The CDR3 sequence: CASSPTTYDTAGQGEKLFF. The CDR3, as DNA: TGTGCCAGCTCACCAACCACGTATGACACCGCGGGACAGGGGGAAAAACTGTTTTTT.

The CDR3 loop is CASSYGAYGYGYTF. The CDR3 DNA sequence: TGTGCCAGCAGTTACGGGGCCTATGGATATGGCTACACCTTC. The genes are TRBV6-5 and TRBJ1-2; a possible D gene is TRBD1 (5 bases). The CDR3 covers 14 residues. Germline CDR1 reads MNHEY; CDR2 reads SVGAGI. V lost 2 bases and J 5 bases, leaving 12 bases between the germline ends.

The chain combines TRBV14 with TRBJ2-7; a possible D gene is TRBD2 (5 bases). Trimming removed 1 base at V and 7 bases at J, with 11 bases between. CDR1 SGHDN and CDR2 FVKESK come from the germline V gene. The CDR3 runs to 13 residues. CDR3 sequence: CASSQGARGEQYF. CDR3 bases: TGTGCCAGCAGCCAAGGGGCCAGAGGGGAGCAGTACTTC.

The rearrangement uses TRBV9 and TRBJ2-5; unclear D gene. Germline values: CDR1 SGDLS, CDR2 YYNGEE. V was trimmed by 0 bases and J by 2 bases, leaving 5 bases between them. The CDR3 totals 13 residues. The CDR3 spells CASSVAGQETQYF. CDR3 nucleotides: TGTGCCAGCAGCGTAGCCGGGCAAGAGACCCAGTACTTC.

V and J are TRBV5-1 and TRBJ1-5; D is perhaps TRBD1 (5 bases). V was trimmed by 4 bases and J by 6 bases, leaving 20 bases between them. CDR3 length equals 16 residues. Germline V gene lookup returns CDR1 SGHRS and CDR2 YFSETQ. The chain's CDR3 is CASSPEPRRAGQPQHF. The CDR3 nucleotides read TGCGCCAGCAGCCCGGAGCCCCGCAGGGCAGGTCAGCCCCAGCATTTT.

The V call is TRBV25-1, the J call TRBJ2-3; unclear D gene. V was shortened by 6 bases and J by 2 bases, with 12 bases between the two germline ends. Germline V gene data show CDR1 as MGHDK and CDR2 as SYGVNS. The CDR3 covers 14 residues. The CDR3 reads CASRYADSTDTQYF. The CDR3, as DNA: TGTGCCAGCAGGTATGCAGACTCCACAGATACGCAGTATTTT.

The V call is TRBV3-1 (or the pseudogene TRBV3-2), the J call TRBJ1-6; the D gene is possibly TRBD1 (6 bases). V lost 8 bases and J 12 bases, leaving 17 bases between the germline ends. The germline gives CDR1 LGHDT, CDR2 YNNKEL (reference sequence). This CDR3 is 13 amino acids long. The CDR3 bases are TGTGCCAGCGCCTCACAAGGAGGGGGACCCCTCCACTTT. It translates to CASASQGGGPLHF.

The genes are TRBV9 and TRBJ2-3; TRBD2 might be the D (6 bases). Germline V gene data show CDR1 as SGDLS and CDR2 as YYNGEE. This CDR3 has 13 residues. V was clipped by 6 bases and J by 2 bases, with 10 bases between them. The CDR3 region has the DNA TGTGCCAGCACCGCGGGGCCCACAGATACGCAGTATTTT. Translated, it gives CASTAGPTDTQYF.

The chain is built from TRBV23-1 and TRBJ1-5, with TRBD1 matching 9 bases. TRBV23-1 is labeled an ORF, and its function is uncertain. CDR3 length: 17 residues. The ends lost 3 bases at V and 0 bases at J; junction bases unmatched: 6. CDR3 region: CASSHHRDRDSNQPQHF. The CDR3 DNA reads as TGCGCCAGCAGTCATCACCGGGACAGGGATAGCAATCAGCCCCAGCATTTT.

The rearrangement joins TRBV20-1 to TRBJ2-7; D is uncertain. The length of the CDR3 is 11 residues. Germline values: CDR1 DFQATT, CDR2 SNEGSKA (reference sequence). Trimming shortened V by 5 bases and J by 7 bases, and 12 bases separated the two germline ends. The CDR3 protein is CSAGRVWEQYF. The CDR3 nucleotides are TGCAGTGCTGGACGGGTTTGGGAGCAGTACTTC.

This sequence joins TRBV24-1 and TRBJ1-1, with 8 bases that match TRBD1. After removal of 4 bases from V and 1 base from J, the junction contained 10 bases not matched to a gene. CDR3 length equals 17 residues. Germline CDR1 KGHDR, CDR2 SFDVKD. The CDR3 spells CATSDPDRGEGNTEAFF. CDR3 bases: TGTGCCACCAGTGACCCTGACAGGGGTGAAGGGAACACTGAAGCTTTCTTT.

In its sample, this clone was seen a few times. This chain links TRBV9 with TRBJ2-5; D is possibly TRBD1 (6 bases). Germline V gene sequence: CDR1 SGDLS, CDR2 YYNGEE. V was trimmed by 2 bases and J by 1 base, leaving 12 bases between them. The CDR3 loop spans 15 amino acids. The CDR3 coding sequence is TGTGCCAGCAGCGTCCAGGGGATTCCCCAAGAGACCCAGTACTTC. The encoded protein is CASSVQGIPQETQYF. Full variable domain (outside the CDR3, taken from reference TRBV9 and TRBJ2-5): DSGVTQTPKHLITATGQRVTLRCSPRSGDLSVYWYQQSLDQGLQFLIQYYNGEERAKGNILERFSAQQFPDLHSELNLSSLELGDSALYFCASSVQGIPQETQYFGPGTRLLVL.

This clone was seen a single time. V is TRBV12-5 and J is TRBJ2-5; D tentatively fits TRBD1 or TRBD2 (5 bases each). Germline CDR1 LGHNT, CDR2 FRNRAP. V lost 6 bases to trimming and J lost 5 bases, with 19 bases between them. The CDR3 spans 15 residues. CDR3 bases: TGTGCTAGTGGCGGATTCAGGGACGAATTGGAGACCCAGTACTTC. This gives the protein CASGGFRDELETQYF.

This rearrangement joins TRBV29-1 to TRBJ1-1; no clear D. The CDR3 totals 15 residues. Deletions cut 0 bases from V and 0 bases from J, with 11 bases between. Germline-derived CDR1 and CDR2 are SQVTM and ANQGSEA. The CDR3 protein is CSVEDWAIMNTEAFF. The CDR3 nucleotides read TGCAGCGTTGAAGACTGGGCAATCATGAACACTGAAGCTTTCTTT. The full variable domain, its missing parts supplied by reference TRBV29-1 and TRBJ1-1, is SAVISQKPSRDICQRGTSLTIQCQVDSQVTMMFWYRQQPGQSLTLIATANQGSEATYESGFVIDKFPISRPNLTFSTLTVSNMSPEDSSIYLCSVEDWAIMNTEAFFGQGTRLTVV.

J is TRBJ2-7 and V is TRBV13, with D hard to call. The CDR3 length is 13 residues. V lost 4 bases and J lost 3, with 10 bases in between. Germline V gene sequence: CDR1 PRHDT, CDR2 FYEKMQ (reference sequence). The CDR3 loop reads CASSSGRFYEQYF. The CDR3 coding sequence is TGTGCCAGCAGCTCGGGCCGATTCTACGAGCAGTACTTC.

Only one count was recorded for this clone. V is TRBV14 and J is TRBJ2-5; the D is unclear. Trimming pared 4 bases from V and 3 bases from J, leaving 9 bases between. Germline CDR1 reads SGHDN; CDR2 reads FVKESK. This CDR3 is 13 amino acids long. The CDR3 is CASSPYGEETQYF. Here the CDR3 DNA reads TGTGCCAGCAGCCCCTATGGGGAAGAGACCCAGTACTTC.

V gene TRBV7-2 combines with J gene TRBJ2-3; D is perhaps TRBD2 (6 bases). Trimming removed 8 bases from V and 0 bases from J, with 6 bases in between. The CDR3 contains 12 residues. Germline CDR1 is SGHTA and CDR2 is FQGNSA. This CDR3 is CASGRSTDTQYF. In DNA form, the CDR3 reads TGTGCCAGCGGGAGGAGCACAGATACGCAGTATTTT.